This is a list of T cell receptor beta chains from one sample in a study of T-cell reconstitution after alpha-beta-depleted transplantation in children. A single record per CDR3 protein comes from TCRdb applying MiXCR to the PCR reads. Here the sample spans about 350,000 distinct CDR3 sequences, roughly 15% being singletons. The source material was PBMCs, sampled from the stem cell graft. These receptors all stem from a human donor who donated a stem cell graft to a child with Fanconi anemia. CDR3s include the opening cysteine and the closing phenylalanine or tryptophan. The size field is filled for only some rows; it gives once, few, many or a size class.

V gene | CDR3 length | clone size | CDR3 protein
TRBV6-4 | 14 | - | CASSERDGTDTQYF
TRBV11-2 | 15 | - | CASSALGGGVETQYF
TRBV27 | 14 | - | CASSTDRGANVLTF
TRBV7-9 | 12 | many | CASSGNYNEQFF
TRBV12-3/TRBV12-4 | 15 | - | CASSPMGSSYNEQFF
TRBV12-3/TRBV12-4 | 12 | - | CASSFRTYEQFF
TRBV12-3/TRBV12-4 | 16 | few | CASRPDRYDWGTEAFF
TRBV7-9 | 11 | many | CASSTDTEAFF
TRBV5-1 | 18 | many | CASSLGPGGGVRTDTQYF
TRBV7-8 | 15 | - | CASSFRDRGTDTQYF
TRBV2 | 12 | few | CASDGTGDEAFF
TRBV5-1 | 14 | few | CASSLLQDINGYTF
TRBV28 | 19 | many | CASSQPTGVRLEETDTQYF
TRBV27 | 14 | - | CASRHRDRGLSQFF
TRBV6-2/TRBV6-3 | 14 | many | CASRWTGSPYEQYF
TRBV15 | 15 | many | CATSRATQGPNEQFF
TRBV5-1 | 14 | many | CASSLIGSSGELFF
TRBV28 | 17 | few | CASSFGTSGYSTDTQYF
TRBV11-2 | 13 | many | CASSSDRGDEQFF
TRBV5-1 | 14 | few | CASSFDRGWNEQFF
TRBV5-1 | 11 | - | CASSIGPEAFF
TRBV4-2 | 18 | - | CAMGPGLAGGPSYNEQFF
TRBV5-1 | 15 | many | CASSHTGPSTDTQYF
TRBV7-9 | 13 | few | CASSFNGGNEQFF
TRBV2 | 15 | few | CASSDSGGGVDTQYF
TRBV15 | 13 | - | CATSRDGLDTQYF
TRBV11-2 | 11 | many | CASTKTGELFF
TRBV2 | 16 | - | CASTSAPGRGNTEAFF
TRBV9 | 15 | few | CASSVSPKSTDTQYF
TRBV6-1 | 16 | - | CASSEAASGGAGEQFF
TRBV7-3 | 16 | many | CASSSGLAGGPGELFF
TRBV2 | 15 | once | CASSDGRGPGAEAFF
TRBV7-6 | 14 | - | CASSPNRGRGEAFF
TRBV12-3/TRBV12-4 | 13 | few | CASSWTSEGTQYF
TRBV7-2 | 14 | few | CASSPQQGSDGYTF
TRBV24-1 | 14 | - | CATSDSSTLGTQYF
TRBV5-1 | 17 | once | CVSGSEAETGYNYGYTF
TRBV6-2/TRBV6-3 | 14 | - | CASSYQGVYYGYTF
TRBV29-1 | 12 | few | CSAFGTEYEAFF
TRBV11-2 | 13 | - | CASSFQASYEQYF
TRBV5-1 | 16 | many | CASSETLGQGSYEQYF
TRBV4-1 | 13 | - | CASSQVLAGELFF
TRBV20-1 | 15 | many | CSAQPNRVGGETQYF
TRBV20-1 | 13 | many | CSAPGGSNEKLFF
TRBV7-2 | 12 | few | CASSFGVNTQYF
TRBV24-1 | 15 | few | CATSDPRGFDNEQFF
TRBV5-1 | 15 | - | CASSHGQVGANEQFF
TRBV28 | 16 | - | CASMSMGRGNTGELFF
TRBV12-3/TRBV12-4 | 13 | - | CASSLRAWGGYTF
TRBV29-1 | 14 | many | CSVVRLNLNTEAFF
TRBV6-2/TRBV6-3 | 17 | - | CASSPALGWGTQETQYF
TRBV12-3/TRBV12-4 | 15 | few | CASSSLGQGWSGYTF
TRBV29-1 | 15 | - | CSVVGLAGPRDTQYF
TRBV7-6 | 15 | few | CASSLGGINTGELFF